This T cell receptor beta chain comes out of a study of shared clonotypes between healthy human individuals (dated by TCRdb to 2018 to 2021). Background on the whole study: A few men and a couple of women, aged 18 to 49 years, made up the cohort. To estimate repertoire size and how much clonotypes are shared between individuals, the study performed deep sequencing of blood TCR repertoires from about 5 healthy adults. Each donor's leukapheresis produced roughly between roughly 0.85 and 10 billion PBMCs. Libraries were prepared and TCR repertoires were sequenced by different laboratories using diverse techniques, in order to increase sequencing depth and limit assay-specific biases. For each donor, three plates each were used for CD4 naive and CD4 memory, two plates were used for CD8 naive, and one plate was used for CD8 memory. The paper as a whole reports these results and caveats: Pairwise subsampling indicated that sequencing depth was expected to affect the degree of clonotype sharing among donors. The small number of donors limited the genetic and exposure-history diversity represented. When four donors were compared, the shared fraction of clonotypes was 5% to 6.5% for naive CD4, roughly 3.3% for naive CD8, roughly 2.5% for memory CD4, and approximately 0.4% for memory CD8. Even with the large sequencing depth, rarefaction of the sorted-subset datasets indicated that sequencing was incomplete. Larger estimated clonotype richness was generally found for naive subsets than for memory subsets. Sampling was restricted to blood, and TCR repertoires in tissue are likely to differ from TCR repertoires in blood. Compared with non-shared clonotypes, the clonotypes found in all four sorted-subset donors had higher generation probabilities.

As to this clone: There is no known antigen for this receptor. No much larger clone is present one base from it, and per-base qualities are unavailable.

TCR CDR3 regions were amplified from genomic DNA by multiplex PCR using the deep immunoSEQ assay. Extracted genomic DNA from each cell subset was distributed evenly across all wells of several immunoSEQ 96-well plates, and each plate was treated as a replicate. For sorted subsets, around 200 ng genomic DNA, equal to 25,000 to 35,000 T cell genomes, was loaded into each replicate PCR. The purified libraries were quantified using a Qubit 3.0 fluorometer, sized with a Bioanalyzer 2100, and then quantified again using the KAPA Library Quantification kit. Every immunoSEQ 96-well plate was sequenced on a dedicated single-read 150-cycle Illumina NextSeq 550 flow cell. On the authors' methods: Because only junctional sequences without quality scores were contained in the immunoSEQ output, filtering matching that applied to full-length reads could not be performed. Sequences were annotated with PyIR, a Python wrapper for IgBLAST v1.9, and V/J genes and CDR3 were assigned using IMGT germline references. Reads were filtered out if the reads had weak V/J assignments (E-value above 1e-6), no CDR3, stop codons, out-of-frame junctions, or ambiguous translated residues. V3J clonotypes were defined as sequences sharing an identical inferred V gene, J gene, and CDR3 amino acid sequence. Percentage overlap between repertoires was computed as shared unique clonotypes divided by the size of the smaller repertoire. RTK rarefaction, the Chao1 estimator, and Recon v2.1 estimates of unobserved clonotypes were used to assess repertoire richness. Generation probabilities were computed with OLGA for all TCRbeta clonotypes obtained by the gDNA method from several donors. TCRdb stores this immuneACCESS table with in-frame sequences only. Part of the clones is absent; in the studies checked, under half of the shortfall reflects unresolved V genes, and no reason is known for the rest. V and J calls and clone size are given by that table; D and trimming were obtained from the DNA. A total of 1,400,000 or so clones appear in this sample, approximately 98.5% of them only once. The ten largest make up about 0.35% of the sample.

The donors were healthy, HIV-negative adults who had no recently reported acute infections or vaccinations. Every donor was a Caucasian adult residing in Nashville, Tennessee, USA. Magnetic negative selection was used to enrich CD4+ T cells, after which naive cells were positively selected on CD45RA and the negative fraction became the memory subset. Blood was collected by leukapheresis, and PBMCs were isolated by Ficoll-Histopaque density gradient centrifugation and then cryopreserved in liquid nitrogen vapor phase. Analytical flow cytometry was used to check the purity and quantity of each magnetically sorted T cell population. Each sorted fraction had its genomic DNA isolated and then quantified by UV absorbance on a Nanodrop 2000c. Sample: naive CD4+ T cells sorted from blood. Explained via the paper, the cell subset or site label denotes: CD45RA+ positively selected. The sequence derives from a man aged 25 to 40 in good health.

This receptor has the CDR3 CASSDPRVVGNQPQHF. The nucleotides read TGTGCCAGCAGTGATCCCAGGGTCGTTGGCAATCAGCCCCAGCATTTT. The sequence is built from TRBV6-1 and TRBJ1-5; possibly the D gene is TRBD1, per 5 matching bases. Taken from cysteine to phenylalanine, the CDR3 has 16 residues. Only the CDR3 portion is preserved as DNA: 48 bases, with reading frame beginning at the first base. V is reduced by 3 bases and J by 2 bases, leaving a spacing of 14 bases between them. The germline V gene encodes CDR1 MNHNS and CDR2 SASEGT.